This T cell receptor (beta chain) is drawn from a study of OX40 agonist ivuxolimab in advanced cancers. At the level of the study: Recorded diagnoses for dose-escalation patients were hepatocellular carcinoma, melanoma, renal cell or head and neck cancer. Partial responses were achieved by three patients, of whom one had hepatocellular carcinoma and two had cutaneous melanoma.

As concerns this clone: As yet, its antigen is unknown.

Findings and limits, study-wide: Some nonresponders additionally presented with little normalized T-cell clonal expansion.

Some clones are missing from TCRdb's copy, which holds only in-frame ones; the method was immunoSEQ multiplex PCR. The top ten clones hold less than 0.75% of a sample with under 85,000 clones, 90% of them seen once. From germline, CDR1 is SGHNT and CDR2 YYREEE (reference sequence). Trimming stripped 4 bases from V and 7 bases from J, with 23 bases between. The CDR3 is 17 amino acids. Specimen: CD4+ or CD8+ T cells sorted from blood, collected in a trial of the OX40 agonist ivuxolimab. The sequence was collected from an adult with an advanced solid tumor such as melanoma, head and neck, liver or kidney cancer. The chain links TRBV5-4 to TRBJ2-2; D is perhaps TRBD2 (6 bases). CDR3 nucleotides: TGTGCCAGCAGCCTCAAGTCCGGCGGGACGGTCGGCGGGGAGCTGTTTTTT. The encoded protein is CASSLKSGGTVGGELFF.